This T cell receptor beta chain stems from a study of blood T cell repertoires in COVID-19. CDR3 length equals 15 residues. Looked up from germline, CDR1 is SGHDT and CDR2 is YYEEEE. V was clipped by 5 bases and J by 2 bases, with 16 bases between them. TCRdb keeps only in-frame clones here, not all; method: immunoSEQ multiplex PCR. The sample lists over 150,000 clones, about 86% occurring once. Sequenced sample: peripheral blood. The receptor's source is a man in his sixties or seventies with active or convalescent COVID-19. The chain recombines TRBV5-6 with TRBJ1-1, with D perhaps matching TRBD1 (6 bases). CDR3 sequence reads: CASRSPGTPNTEAFF. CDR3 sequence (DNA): TGTGCCAGCAGATCCCCTGGGACACCAAACACTGAAGCTTTCTTT.